What follows is one T cell receptor (beta chain) and its context. Its specificity is not known. This sample stems from a study of cytomegalovirus exposure and HLA in healthy donors. Overall study results and limits: A later look showed TCR association rates differing by HLA locus, highest for DRB1 and lowest for HLA-C. Analysis was performed later, and it showed HLA-associated TCR beta chains to be more clonally expanded than equally common others.

Use of 60 Vbeta and 13 Jbeta primers characterized the PCR. Some clones are missing from TCRdb's copy, which holds only in-frame ones; the method was immunoSEQ multiplex PCR. This table has about 140,000 clones, 78% appearing once. In germline, CDR1 is MNHNS, CDR2 SASEGT. The CDR3 totals 15 residues. Trimming removed 7 bases at V and 0 bases at J, with 15 bases between. The chain carries TRBV6-1 and TRBJ1-2, with D perhaps TRBD1 (6 bases). The specimen sequenced was PBMCs. The TCR originated in a male donor in good health and CMV-seronegative. CDR3 loop: CASTERDKSNYGYTF. The DNA of the CDR3 is TGTGCCAGCACCGAGAGGGACAAGTCTAACTATGGCTACACCTTC.